This note documents a single T cell receptor beta chain sequence. Its antigen is still unknown. The input lacks base qualities; no much larger clone sits a single base away. The approximately 39 donors, aged 6 to 90 years, were systemically healthy Caucasian individuals from Russia. About 10 milliliters of peripheral blood were collected from each donor into EDTA-treated Vacutainer tubes. PBMCs were isolated by Ficoll-Paque density-gradient centrifugation, with at least 6.5 million obtained per sample. Trizol reagent was used to extract total RNA from the PBMCs, yielding at least 5.5 micrograms per sample. For every donor, an aliquot of PBMCs went through flow cytometry to measure the percentages of naive CD45RAhigh/CD27high T cells. The library was built by means of 5' RACE. The run used an Illumina HiSeq 2500. A second PCR of roughly 6 to 11 cycles was run with a J-beta primer mix and a sample-barcoded 5' primer. A unique molecular identifier was introduced onto each TCR beta cDNA molecule by a template-switch 5' adaptor carrying 12 random nucleotides. Each sample yielded at least 2.5 million CDR3-containing paired-end reads. First-strand cDNA was synthesized from all RNA with the Mint cDNA synthesis kit, primed by a TRBC-specific oligonucleotide. Following uracil-DNA glycosylase treatment, a first 18-cycle PCR with universal primers M1SS and BC2_uni_R was performed on all cDNA. Regarding the original processing steps: For normalization, 1 million high-quality reads were randomly selected from each sample, with every read carrying a distinct molecular identifier. Instead of being binned into consensus sequences, reads with shared molecular identifiers were discarded. MiTCR, with a Q25 quality threshold and the strictest error-elimination algorithm, was used for CDR3 identification, clonotype clustering and error correction. A nonparametric unseen species model using Euler transformation provided a lower-bound estimate of total TCR beta diversity. The public reads were reprocessed in TCRdb via fastp at Q25 and MiXCR, keeping in-frame beta chains. Duplicate CDR3 protein sequences are folded into a single record with the most common DNA and genes. What appears here as the V and J calls and clone size reflects TCRdb's work, not the paper's. In all, the sample holds more than 900,000 distinct CDR3 sequences, and approximately 25% of those were seen once. The ten most abundant clones make up less than 0.75% of the sample.

The sample originates from a study of blood T cells in healthy people across ages (dated by TCRdb to about 2015). As for the study more broadly: In model experiments, template switching captured about one uniquely barcoded TCR beta cDNA molecule for every two T cells. Four age groups were formed from the donors: young (average about 15 years), middle-aged (around 37), aged (under 70) and long-lived (82). To track age-related changes in TCR beta repertoire diversity, the study relied on deep sequencing normalized with unique cDNA molecular identifiers. For two donors (one aged 18 to 30 and one aged 80 or older), the study analyzed two additional independent replicas of 1 million unique cDNA reads from the same blood draw. Overall results and qualifications from the work: Since profiling was done on bulk unsorted PBMCs, naive and antigen-experienced compartments could not be conclusively compared. The percentage of naive T cells measured by flow cytometry correlated strongly with observed TCR beta diversity. Total diversity estimates from one million sequenced T cells were considered lower bounds and underestimates. Compared with the aged group, the long-lived group had more naive CD4+ T cells, fewer expanded clones and increased TCR diversity, a pattern suggesting age selection. Observed TCR beta diversity per million T cells fell roughly linearly with age, and a significant reduction was already apparent by age around 40. Because donor CMV infection status was unknown, age-related changes in expanded clonotypes were potentially confounded.

From V the trimming removes 2 bases and from J it removes 5 bases, while the gene matches leave 8 bases of the junction unaccounted for. Per the germline V gene, KGHSY is the CDR1 and FQNENV is the CDR2. There are 16 amino acids in the CDR3, from cysteine to phenylalanine inclusive. The CDR3 DNA has 48 bases and is translated from base 1. This same sample was also taken into another study, of T cells of mothers and their children. As that second paper reports: Donors were nine systemically healthy Caucasian individuals: three mothers and their six children. cDNA synthesis used all of the extracted RNA, with 1.5 ug of RNA in each 15 ul reaction. In the second PCR, sample barcodes and 2-4 random nucleotides were introduced via the M1S primer. Over 9 million TCR beta CDR3 reads came from each mother, compared with approximately 3.1 million reads from each child. Thymic selection similarly shapes TCR recombination output in related and unrelated pairs, with minor effect from inherited differences. Normalized repertoire overlap in related mother-child pairs was always slightly higher than in unrelated mother-child pairs, but the difference was never significant. No persistent microchimeric T cell clones were detected, at a sensitivity of approximately 110 clones per million clonotypes. Deep NGS was used in the study to compare the TCR beta repertoires of mothers and children and to look for features that separate related mother-child pairs from unrelated individuals. Mothers averaged approximately 40 +/- 4 years of age and children averaged about 10 +/- 4 years. After adapter ligation was performed with NEBNext reagents, the libraries were sequenced on an Illumina HiSeq 2000 with 100+100 nt paired-end reads. To prevent cross-contamination, the mother and child libraries were prepared a month apart and were sequenced in separate runs. For each donor, somewhere between roughly 450,000 and 2,200,000 distinct TCR beta clonotypes were identified. Naive TCR beta clonotypes were estimated from low-frequency clonotypes matched to each donor's FACS-determined naive share, without sorting.

This clonotype was obtained from a girl aged 2 to 10 in good health. This chain is built from TRBV16 and TRBJ2-5; TRBD2 agrees with 10 junctional bases. The sequencing sample was made of blood. The CDR3 amino acid sequence is: CASSQPQRGGPETQYF. The sequenced DNA is TGTGCCAGCAGCCAACCTCAGCGGGGGGGCCCGGAGACCCAGTACTTC.